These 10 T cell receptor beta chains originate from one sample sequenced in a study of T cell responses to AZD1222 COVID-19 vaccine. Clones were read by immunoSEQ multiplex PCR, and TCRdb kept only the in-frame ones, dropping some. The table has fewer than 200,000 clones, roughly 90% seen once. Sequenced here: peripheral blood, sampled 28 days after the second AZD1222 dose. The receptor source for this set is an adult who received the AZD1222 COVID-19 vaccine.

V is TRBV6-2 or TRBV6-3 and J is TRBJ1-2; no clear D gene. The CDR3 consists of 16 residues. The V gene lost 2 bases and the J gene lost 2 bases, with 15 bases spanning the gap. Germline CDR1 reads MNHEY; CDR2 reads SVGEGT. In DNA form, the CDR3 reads TGTGCCAGCAGTTACGAAGGAGCCACCATAAACTATGGCTACACCTTC. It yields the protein CASSYEGATINYGYTF.

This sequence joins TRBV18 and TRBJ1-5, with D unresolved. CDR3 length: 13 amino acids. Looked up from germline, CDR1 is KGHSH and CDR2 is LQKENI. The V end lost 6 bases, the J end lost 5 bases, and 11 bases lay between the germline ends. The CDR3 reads CASSEGPDQPQHF. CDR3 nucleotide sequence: TGTGCCAGCTCGGAGGGCCCCGATCAGCCCCAGCATTTT.

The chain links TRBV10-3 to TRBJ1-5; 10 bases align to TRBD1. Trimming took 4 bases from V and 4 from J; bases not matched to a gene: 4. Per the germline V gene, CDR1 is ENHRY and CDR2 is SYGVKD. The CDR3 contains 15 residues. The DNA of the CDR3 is TGTGCCATCAGTGGGACAGGGGGGGGTAATCAGCCCCAGCATTTT. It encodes CAISGTGGGNQPQHF.

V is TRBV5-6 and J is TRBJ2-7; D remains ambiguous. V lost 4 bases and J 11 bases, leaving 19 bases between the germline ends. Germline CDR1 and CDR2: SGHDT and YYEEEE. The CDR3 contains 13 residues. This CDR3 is CASSLGVTGKKYF. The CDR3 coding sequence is TGTGCCAGCAGCCTTGGGGTGACTGGGAAGAAGTACTTC.

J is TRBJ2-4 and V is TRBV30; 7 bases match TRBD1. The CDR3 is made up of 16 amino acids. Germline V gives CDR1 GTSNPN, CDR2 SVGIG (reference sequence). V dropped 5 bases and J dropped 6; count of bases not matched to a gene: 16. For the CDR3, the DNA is TGTGCCTGGGCACCCAATCGCCCGGGACAGCTAAACATTCAGTACTTC. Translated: CAWAPNRPGQLNIQYF. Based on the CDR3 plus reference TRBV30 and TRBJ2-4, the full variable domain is SQTIHQWPATLVQPVGSPLSLECTVEGTSNPNLYWYRQAAGRGLQLLFYSVGIGQISSEVPQNLSASRPQDRQFILSSKKLLLSDSGFYLCAWAPNRPGQLNIQYFGAGTRLSVL.

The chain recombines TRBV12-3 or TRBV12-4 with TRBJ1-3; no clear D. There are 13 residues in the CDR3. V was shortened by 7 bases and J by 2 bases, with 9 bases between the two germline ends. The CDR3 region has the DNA TGTGCCAGCACCCTGGGCCCTGGAAACACCATATATTTT. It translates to CASTLGPGNTIYF.

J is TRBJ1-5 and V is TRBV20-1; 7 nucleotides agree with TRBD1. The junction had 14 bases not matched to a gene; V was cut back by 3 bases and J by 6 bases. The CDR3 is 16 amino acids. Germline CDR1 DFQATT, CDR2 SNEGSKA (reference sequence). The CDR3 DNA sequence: TGCAGTGCTAGTCTGAGTGCGGCAGGGGGTTTTCAGCCCCAGCATTTT. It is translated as CSASLSAAGGFQPQHF.

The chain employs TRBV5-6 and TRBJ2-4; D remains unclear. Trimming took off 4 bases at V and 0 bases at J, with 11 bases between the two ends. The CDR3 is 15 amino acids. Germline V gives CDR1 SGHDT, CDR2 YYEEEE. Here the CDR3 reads CASSLRRLAKNIQYF. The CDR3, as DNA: TGTGCCAGCAGCCTCAGGCGATTAGCCAAAAACATTCAGTACTTC. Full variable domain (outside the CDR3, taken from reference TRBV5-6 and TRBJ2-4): DAGVTQSPTHLIKTRGQQVTLRCSPKSGHDTVSWYQQALGQGPQFIFQYYEEEERQRGNFPDRFSGHQFPNYSSELNVNALLLGDSALYLCASSLRRLAKNIQYFGAGTRLSVL.

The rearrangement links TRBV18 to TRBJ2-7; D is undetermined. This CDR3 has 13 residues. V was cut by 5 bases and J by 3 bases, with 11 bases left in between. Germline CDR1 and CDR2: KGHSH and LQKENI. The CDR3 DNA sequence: TGTGCCAGCTCAGGTGGGGATCTCTACGAGCAGTACTTC. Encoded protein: CASSGGDLYEQYF.

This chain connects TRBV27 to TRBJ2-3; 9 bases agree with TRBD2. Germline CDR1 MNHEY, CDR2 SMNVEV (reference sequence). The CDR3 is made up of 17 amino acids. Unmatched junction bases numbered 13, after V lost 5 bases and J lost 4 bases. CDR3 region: CASSTLRAGGNPDTQYF. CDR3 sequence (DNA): TGTGCCAGCAGTACCCTCCGGGCGGGGGGGAATCCAGATACGCAGTATTTT.